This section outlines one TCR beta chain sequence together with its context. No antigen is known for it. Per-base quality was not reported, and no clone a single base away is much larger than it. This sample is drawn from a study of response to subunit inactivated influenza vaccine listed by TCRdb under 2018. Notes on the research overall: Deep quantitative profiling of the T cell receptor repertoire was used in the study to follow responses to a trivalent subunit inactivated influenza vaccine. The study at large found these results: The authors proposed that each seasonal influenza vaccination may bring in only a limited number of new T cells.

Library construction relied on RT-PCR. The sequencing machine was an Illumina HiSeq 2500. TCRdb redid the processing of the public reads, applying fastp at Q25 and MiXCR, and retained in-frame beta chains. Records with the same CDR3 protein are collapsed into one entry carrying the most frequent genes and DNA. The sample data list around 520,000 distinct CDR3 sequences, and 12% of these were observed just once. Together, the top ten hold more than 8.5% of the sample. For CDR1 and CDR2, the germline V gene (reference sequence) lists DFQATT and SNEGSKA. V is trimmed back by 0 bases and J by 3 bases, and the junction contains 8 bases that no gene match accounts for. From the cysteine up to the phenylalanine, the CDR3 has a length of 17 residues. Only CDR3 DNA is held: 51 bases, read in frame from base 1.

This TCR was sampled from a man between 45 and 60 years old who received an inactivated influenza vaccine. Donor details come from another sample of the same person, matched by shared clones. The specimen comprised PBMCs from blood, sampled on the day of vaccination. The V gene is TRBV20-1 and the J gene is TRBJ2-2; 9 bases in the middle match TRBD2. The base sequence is TGCAGTGCTAGAGATCTTGGGCGGGAGGGGTACACCGGGGAGCTGTTTTTT. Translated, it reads CSARDLGREGYTGELFF.